These 24 T cell receptor beta chains originate from one sample sequenced in a study of blood T cell repertoires in COVID-19. Method: immunoSEQ multiplex PCR; TCRdb's copy keeps in-frame clones and lacks some. The sample has under 300,000 clones, approximately 86% seen once; the top ten hold about 6%. Sequenced input: PBMCs or T cells enriched from blood (not recorded which). The receptors derive from a woman aged 25-40 years with acute COVID-19.

This clone was detected a few times. The chain carries TRBV18 and TRBJ2-7; possible D gene TRBD1, 5 bases. The CDR3 length is 15 residues. The V gene's germline CDR1 is KGHSH and CDR2 LQKENI. Trimming left V 1 base short and J 3 bases short, with 13 bases between. The CDR3 sequence: CASSPREQALYEQYF. CDR3 nucleotide sequence: TGTGCCAGCTCACCACGGGAACAGGCCCTCTACGAGCAGTACTTC.

The gene calls are TRBV2 and TRBJ1-2; the match to TRBD1 covers 12 bases. With V trimmed by 7 bases and J by 4 bases, 4 bases remained unmatched. The CDR3 sequence is 14 residues long. CDR1 is SNHLY and CDR2 is FYNNEI in the germline V gene. The CDR3 nucleotides are TGTGCCAGCACGGGACAGGGGGCGTCCTATGGCTACACCTTC. Protein: CASTGQGASYGYTF.

The chain has TRBV10-1 and TRBJ2-2, with D maybe TRBD2 (6 bases). The CDR3 covers 14 residues. Germline CDR1 reads WNHNN; CDR2 reads SYGVQD (reference sequence). V was pared by 6 bases and J by 6 bases, with 14 bases between. The CDR3 loop is CASSGDSGPGELFF. The CDR3 region has the DNA TGCGCCAGCAGCGGGGACTCCGGACCCGGGGAGCTGTTTTTT.

The chain uses TRBV11-3 and TRBJ2-1; 10 bases agree with TRBD2. Germline loops: CDR1 SGHNT, CDR2 YENEEA. Losses at the gene ends were 1 base for V and 4 bases for J; bases not matched to a gene: 13. The CDR3 totals 19 residues. The CDR3 protein is CASSLGGGTSDNRYNEQFF. CDR3 nucleotide sequence: TGTGCCAGCAGCTTAGGTGGCGGGACTAGCGACAATCGGTACAATGAGCAGTTCTTC.

The rearrangement links TRBV9 to TRBJ1-1; D perhaps matches TRBD1 (6 bases). The CDR3 runs 16 residues. The V and J ends lost 0 bases and 0 bases respectively, with 12 bases between them. CDR1 is SGDLS, CDR2 YYNGEE, per germline. The CDR3 region is CASSVGGGHMNTEAFF. The CDR3 DNA is TGTGCCAGCAGCGTAGGCGGGGGCCACATGAACACTGAAGCTTTCTTT.

This clone appeared once. The chain links TRBV28 to TRBJ1-5; possibly TRBD1 for D (5 bases). This CDR3 is 12 amino acids long. V lost 8 bases to trimming and J lost 6 bases, with 11 bases between them. CDR1 is MDHEN and CDR2 is SYDVKM in the germline V gene. CDR3 loop: CASRPGGQPQHF. CDR3 bases: TGTGCCAGCCGACCGGGGGGTCAGCCCCAGCATTTT.

Of note for this clone: The same CDR3 is also encoded by other DNA sequences in this sample. The gene calls are TRBV5-1 and TRBJ2-7, with 11 nucleotides matching TRBD1. The ends lost 4 bases at V and 6 bases at J; junction bases unmatched: 6. Per germline, CDR1 SGHRS and CDR2 YFSETQ. CDR3 length: 14 amino acids. CDR3 nucleotides: TGCGCCAGCAGCCGAGGACAGGGGGCGGCCGAGCAGTACTTC. Protein: CASSRGQGAAEQYF. Looking up the rest from reference TRBV5-1 and TRBJ2-7 gives the full variable domain: KAGVTQTPRYLIKTRGQQVTLSCSPISGHRSVSWYQQTPGQGLQFLFEYFSETQRNKGNFPGRFSGRQFSNSRSEMNVSTLELGDSALYLCASSRGQGAAEQYFGPGTRLTVT.

The J gene is TRBJ1-6, the V gene TRBV4-1; TRBD1 agrees at 10 bases. The V gene's germline CDR1 is MGHRA and CDR2 YSYEKL. The V gene end was trimmed by 5 bases and the J gene end by 6 bases; junction bases not matched to a gene: 4. The CDR3 extends over 15 amino acids. The CDR3, as DNA: TGCGCCAGCAGCGACCGGGACAGGGGTAATTCACCCCTCCACTTT. This gives the protein CASSDRDRGNSPLHF.

V and J are TRBV18 and TRBJ1-6; the D gene is possibly TRBD1 (6 bases). This CDR3 has 14 residues. V shed 0 bases and J shed 6 bases, with 6 bases lying between them. The germline CDR1 and CDR2 sequences are KGHSH and LQKENI. Written as DNA, the CDR3 is TGTGCCAGCTCACCACCAGGGGGTAATTCACCCCTCCACTTT. It yields the protein CASSPPGGNSPLHF. Looking up the rest from reference TRBV18 and TRBJ1-6 gives the full variable domain: NAGVMQNPRHLVRRRGQEARLRCSPMKGHSHVYWYRQLPEEGLKFMVYLQKENIIDESGMPKERFSAEFPKEGPSILRIQQVVRGDSAAYFCASSPPGGNSPLHFGNGTRLTVT.

V gene TRBV19 combines with J gene TRBJ2-3, with D unresolved. CDR3 size: 14 residues. V lost 6 bases and J lost 2, with 12 bases in between. Germline CDR1 LNHDA, CDR2 SQIVND (reference sequence). CDR3 sequence (DNA): TGTGCCAGTAGCCCGAACCCTACCACAGATACGCAGTATTTT. The encoded protein is CASSPNPTTDTQYF.

The chain joins TRBV27 to TRBJ2-7; 9 bases fit TRBD1. Unmatched junction bases numbered 2, after V lost 0 bases and J lost 5 bases. CDR1 and CDR2 from the germline V gene are MNHEY and SMNVEV (reference sequence). The CDR3 is 14 amino acids. The CDR3 DNA is TGTGCCAGCAGTTTATCCGGGACAGGGAACGAGCAGTACTTC. Encoded protein: CASSLSGTGNEQYF.

The V call is TRBV18, the J call TRBJ1-1; 7 positions match TRBD1. V was clipped by 6 bases and J by 1 base; unmatched bases: 8. Per germline, CDR1 KGHSH and CDR2 LQKENI. The CDR3 length is 15 residues. The CDR3 DNA is TGTGCCAGCTCTTCAGGGGGGACCACGAACACTGAAGCTTTCTTT. This translates into CASSSGGTTNTEAFF.

The chain uses TRBV6-5 and TRBJ2-1, with 7 bases fitting TRBD2. The CDR3 spans 13 residues. J lost 10 bases, V lost 6 bases, and 9 bases had no gene match. Germline assignment: CDR1 MNHEY and CDR2 SVGAGI. CDR3 region: CASRLTSVREQFF. The CDR3 bases are TGTGCCAGCAGGCTCACTAGCGTCAGGGAGCAGTTCTTC.

This chain connects TRBV18 to TRBJ2-1, with TRBD2 as a possible D gene (5 bases). Trimming took 1 base from V and 2 from J, leaving 15 bases between them. The CDR3 contains 17 residues. Germline V gene sequence: CDR1 KGHSH, CDR2 LQKENI. Here the CDR3 DNA reads TGTGCCAGCTCACCACAGGGCGGGCGTCGCCCCTACAATGAGCAGTTCTTC. Protein: CASSPQGGRRPYNEQFF.

This chain links TRBV7-2 with TRBJ2-7; the D is unclear. Germline V CDR1 and CDR2: SGHTA, FQGNSA. This CDR3 region has 15 residues. The V end lost 5 bases, the J end lost 1 base, and 15 bases lay between the germline ends. CDR3 DNA: TGTGCCAGCAGCCCCGACCGGGTCCTTTCCTACGAGCAGTACTTC. Translation: CASSPDRVLSYEQYF.

The V gene is TRBV29-1, the J gene TRBJ2-1; no reliable D call. V shed 8 bases and J shed 5 bases, with 13 bases lying between them. The germline gives CDR1 SQVTM, CDR2 ANQGSEA. CDR3 size: 12 residues. Written as DNA, the CDR3 is TGCAGCTTTTTTGGGCACAACAATGAGCAGTTCTTC. This gives the protein CSFFGHNNEQFF.

The gene calls are TRBV28 and TRBJ1-2, with a weak D call TRBD1 (6 bases). The V end was cut by 2 bases, the J end by 1 base, with 17 bases between. CDR3 length: 17 residues. In germline, CDR1 is MDHEN, CDR2 SYDVKM. The CDR3 DNA reads as TGTGCCAGCAGTTTAGGCCCGGACAGTATCATTAACTATGGCTACACCTTC. Encoded protein: CASSLGPDSIINYGYTF.

The V and J genes are TRBV9 and TRBJ1-3; D possibly corresponds to TRBD1 (5 bases). The CDR3 has 15 amino acids. Germline CDR1 is SGDLS and CDR2 is YYNGEE. Trimming shortened V by 4 bases and J by 4 bases, and 15 bases separated the two germline ends. CDR3 sequence: CASSPLGQGGNTIYF. CDR3 bases: TGTGCCAGCAGCCCGCTCGGGCAGGGCGGAAACACCATATATTTT.

The chain links TRBV2 to TRBJ1-2; D is possibly TRBD1 (5 bases). Trimming removed 4 bases from V and 8 bases from J, with 8 bases in between. Germline loops: CDR1 SNHLY, CDR2 FYNNEI. The CDR3 runs to 11 residues. The CDR3 protein is CASSGAGGYTF. For the CDR3, the DNA is TGTGCCAGCAGTGGGGCAGGGGGCTACACCTTC.

CDR3 bases: TGTGCCAGTAGTATAGATTTTTCCAGGGTAGGTGGTGAAGCTTTCTTT. As protein: CASSIDFSRVGGEAFF. This sequence joins TRBV19 and TRBJ1-1; maybe TRBD1 (5 bases). The CDR3 runs 16 residues. V was clipped by 0 bases and J by 7 bases, with 18 bases between them. CDR1 is LNHDA and CDR2 is SQIVND in the germline V gene (reference sequence).

The J gene is TRBJ2-7, the V gene TRBV6-6; 8 bases map to TRBD2. V dropped 6 bases and J dropped 0; count of bases not matched to a gene: 10. This CDR3 region has 16 residues. From germline, CDR1 is MNHNY and CDR2 SVGAGI (reference sequence). CDR3 protein: CASSYAGGGISYEQYF. The CDR3 nucleotides are TGTGCCAGCAGCTATGCCGGCGGGGGGATCTCCTACGAGCAGTACTTC.

About this clone: One end of the junction varies from germline; a read error may be responsible. The chain couples TRBV28 to TRBJ2-5, with TRBD2 as a possible D gene (6 bases). Germline V gene sequence: CDR1 MDHEN, CDR2 SYDVKM. The CDR3 has 8 residues. The CDR3 coding sequence is TGTGCGTCGGACTACCAGGACTTC. The encoded protein is CASDYQDF.

The gene calls are TRBV30 and TRBJ2-3; tentatively, D is TRBD1 (5 bases). The CDR3 sequence is 14 residues long. Germline V gives CDR1 GTSNPN, CDR2 SVGIG (reference sequence). Trimming took off 6 bases at V and 4 bases at J, with 17 bases between the two ends. CDR3 residues: CACPHRSSADTQYF. The DNA of the CDR3 is TGTGCCTGCCCTCACAGGTCTTCCGCAGATACGCAGTATTTT.

The J gene is TRBJ1-1, the V gene TRBV3-1 (or the pseudogene TRBV3-2), with D possibly matching TRBD1 (5 bases). V was cut by 1 base and J by 0 bases, with 6 bases left in between. The germline CDR1 and CDR2 sequences are LGHDT and YNNKEL (reference sequence). The CDR3 extends over 14 amino acids. DNA of the CDR3: TGTGCCAGCAGCCAAGGACAGTTGAACACTGAAGCTTTCTTT. It encodes CASSQGQLNTEAFF.